The T cell receptor beta chain under discussion was sequenced for a study of blood T cell repertoires in COVID-19. Study information: T cells, B-cell-depleted T cells, or PBMCs provided the cDNA or gDNA that served as material.

Recruited during active infection, patients (from Seattle) were subsequently followed longitudinally. Authors' processing steps: Estimated nucleated cell counts came from reference gene primer amplification. The protocol was immunoSEQ multiplex PCR, while the TCRdb copy is restricted to in-frame clones and leaves out a portion. V, J and clone size derive from that table, while D and trimming were established from the DNA sequence. Among 75,000 to 90,000 clones listed, about 78% were seen once. This CDR3 comprises 12 residues. The V gene's germline CDR1 is SGDLS and CDR2 YYNGEE. Between the trimmed V and J ends, which lost 3 bases and 7 bases, there was a span of 8 bases.

This TCR was sampled from a man between 60 and 75 years old with COVID-19, enrolled during active disease. This sequence joins TRBV9 and TRBJ2-1, with D perhaps matching TRBD2 (5 bases). The specimen sequenced was peripheral blood. CDR3 coding DNA: TGTGCCAGCAGCGCTGTAGCGAATGAGCAGTTCTTC. Protein: CASSAVANEQFF.